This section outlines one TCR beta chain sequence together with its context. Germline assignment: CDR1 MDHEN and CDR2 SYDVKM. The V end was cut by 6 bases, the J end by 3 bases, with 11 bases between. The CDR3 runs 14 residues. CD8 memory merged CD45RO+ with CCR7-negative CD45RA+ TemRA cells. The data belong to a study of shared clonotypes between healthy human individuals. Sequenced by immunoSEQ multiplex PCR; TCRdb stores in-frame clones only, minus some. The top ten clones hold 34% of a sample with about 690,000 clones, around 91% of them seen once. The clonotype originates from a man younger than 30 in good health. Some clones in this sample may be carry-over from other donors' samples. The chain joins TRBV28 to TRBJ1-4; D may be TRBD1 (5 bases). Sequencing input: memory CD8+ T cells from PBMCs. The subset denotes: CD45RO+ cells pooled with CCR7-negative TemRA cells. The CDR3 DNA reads TGTGCCAGCAGCACAGGCTCCCCTAATGAAAAACTGTTTTTT. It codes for CASSTGSPNEKLFF.